Listed below are T cell receptor beta chains from one sample, sequenced in a study of blood T cells in healthy people across ages. TCRdb re-derived calls from the 5' RACE reads in MiXCR, one entry per CDR3 protein. The table records fewer than 600,000 distinct CDR3 sequences, roughly a quarter of them present only once. The data were also submitted as part of a second study, on T cells of mothers and their children.

Source material: blood. These receptors all stem from a boy aged 2 to 9 in good health. The CDR3 runs from the conserved cysteine through the conserved F or W. Each record gives: V gene, J gene, D gene, clone size, CDR3 DNA, CDR3 protein. The D gene is left open where the match is weak. Expanded clones are given a class, and other clones once, few, many or no size at all.

v_call: TRBV28
j_call: TRBJ1-1
d_call: NA
clone_size: NA
cdr3_nt: TGTGCCAGCAGGGGGGGCCTCATGAACACTGAAGCCTTCTTT
cdr3_aa: CASRGGLMNTEAFF

v_call: TRBV7-6
j_call: TRBJ2-1
d_call: NA
clone_size: NA
cdr3_nt: TGTGCCAGCAGCCTGGTCCGAGGCGATGAGCAGTTCTTC
cdr3_aa: CASSLVRGDEQFF

v_call: TRBV12-3/TRBV12-4
j_call: TRBJ1-2
d_call: NA
clone_size: NA
cdr3_nt: TGTGCCAGCAGTTTTGCAGGGGACCCCCACTATGGCTACACCTTC
cdr3_aa: CASSFAGDPHYGYTF

v_call: TRBV3-1
j_call: TRBJ2-5
d_call: TRBD2
clone_size: few
cdr3_nt: TGTGCCAGCAGCCCCCGGGAGGAGGCCTGGGAGACCCAGTACTTC
cdr3_aa: CASSPREEAWETQYF

v_call: TRBV9
j_call: TRBJ1-2
d_call: TRBD1
clone_size: NA
cdr3_nt: TGTGCCAGCAGCAACCGTCCCGGGACAGGGGACTATGGCTACACCTTC
cdr3_aa: CASSNRPGTGDYGYTF

v_call: TRBV11-2
j_call: TRBJ2-3
d_call: NA
clone_size: NA
cdr3_nt: TGTGCCAGCAGCTTAGTGTGGGCTCGAGAGGATACGCAGTATTTT
cdr3_aa: CASSLVWAREDTQYF

v_call: TRBV19
j_call: TRBJ1-2
d_call: NA
clone_size: NA
cdr3_nt: TGTGCCAGTAGTCCGGTAATCGACTATGGCTACACCTTC
cdr3_aa: CASSPVIDYGYTF

v_call: TRBV6-5
j_call: TRBJ2-1
d_call: TRBD2
clone_size: NA
cdr3_nt: TGTGCCAGCAGTAATGGACTAGCGGGGTTTAATGAGCAGTTCTTC
cdr3_aa: CASSNGLAGFNEQFF

v_call: TRBV7-9
j_call: TRBJ2-6
d_call: NA
clone_size: NA
cdr3_nt: TGTGCCAGCAGCTTAGCTAGGGGAAGGGGCCGCTCTGGGGCCAACGTCCTGACTTTC
cdr3_aa: CASSLARGRGRSGANVLTF

v_call: TRBV6-2/TRBV6-3
j_call: TRBJ2-7
d_call: NA
clone_size: few
cdr3_nt: TGTGCCAGCAGTTACCGGGACAACTACGAGCAGTACTTC
cdr3_aa: CASSYRDNYEQYF

v_call: TRBV21-1
j_call: TRBJ1-2
d_call: NA
clone_size: NA
cdr3_nt: TGTGCCAGCAGCAAAGTTTTGGGCAGCCAATATGGCTACACCTTC
cdr3_aa: CASSKVLGSQYGYTF

v_call: TRBV4-2
j_call: TRBJ2-3
d_call: NA
clone_size: few
cdr3_nt: TGTGCCAGCAGCCAATCTAGGGGGGGGGGAGATACGCAGTATTTT
cdr3_aa: CASSQSRGGGDTQYF

v_call: TRBV7-9
j_call: TRBJ1-2
d_call: NA
clone_size: NA
cdr3_nt: TGTGCCAGCAGCCCCAGACAGATCAACTATGGCTACACCTTC
cdr3_aa: CASSPRQINYGYTF

v_call: TRBV4-3
j_call: TRBJ2-5
d_call: NA
clone_size: NA
cdr3_nt: TGCGCCAGCAGCCAAGAAAGGGTTAGAGAGACCCAGTACTTC
cdr3_aa: CASSQERVRETQYF

v_call: TRBV7-6
j_call: TRBJ2-5
d_call: NA
clone_size: many
cdr3_nt: TGTGCCAGCAGCGCCGGCCTCACCCTCGGCCCCCTAAAAGAGACCCAGTACTTC
cdr3_aa: CASSAGLTLGPLKETQYF

v_call: TRBV4-3
j_call: TRBJ2-1
d_call: TRBD2
clone_size: few
cdr3_nt: TGCGCCAGCAGCCAAGAAGCTAGCGGGACATACAATGAGCAGTTCTTC
cdr3_aa: CASSQEASGTYNEQFF

v_call: TRBV28
j_call: TRBJ1-3
d_call: TRBD1
clone_size: NA
cdr3_nt: TGTGCCAGCAAGAGGAGCGGAGGGGGCGGAAACACCATATATTTT
cdr3_aa: CASKRSGGGGNTIYF

v_call: TRBV5-6
j_call: TRBJ2-5
d_call: NA
clone_size: NA
cdr3_nt: TGTACCAGCAGGCGGCGTCAAGAGACCCAGTACTTC
cdr3_aa: CTSRRRQETQYF

v_call: TRBV6-1
j_call: TRBJ1-2
d_call: NA
clone_size: NA
cdr3_nt: TGTGCCGGAAATCACGGAAACTATGGCTACACCTTC
cdr3_aa: CAGNHGNYGYTF

v_call: TRBV12-3/TRBV12-4
j_call: TRBJ2-7
d_call: NA
clone_size: many
cdr3_nt: TGTGCCAGCAGCACCCCCCAGTCCTACGAGCAGTACTTC
cdr3_aa: CASSTPQSYEQYF

v_call: TRBV20-1
j_call: TRBJ2-7
d_call: NA
clone_size: NA
cdr3_nt: TGCAGTGCTAGAGGCGTAGGGACTTCGTCCCACGAGCAGTACTTC
cdr3_aa: CSARGVGTSSHEQYF

v_call: TRBV24-1
j_call: TRBJ2-5
d_call: NA
clone_size: few
cdr3_nt: TGTGCCACCAGTGATTTCGGGCTCCCGAGAGGCATGCTGAAGACCCAGTACTTC
cdr3_aa: CATSDFGLPRGMLKTQYF

v_call: TRBV19
j_call: TRBJ1-2
d_call: NA
clone_size: few
cdr3_nt: TGTGCCAGTAGTATAGGACCAAATGGCTACACCTTC
cdr3_aa: CASSIGPNGYTF

v_call: TRBV7-6
j_call: TRBJ2-6
d_call: NA
clone_size: NA
cdr3_nt: TGTGCCAGCAGCCCACCCCCCCTGCTAGCGTCTGGGGCCAACGTCCTGACTTTC
cdr3_aa: CASSPPPLLASGANVLTF

v_call: TRBV3-1
j_call: TRBJ1-1
d_call: NA
clone_size: NA
cdr3_nt: TGTGCCAGCAGCCCCTCCCGTTCGAACACTGAAGCTTTCTTT
cdr3_aa: CASSPSRSNTEAFF

v_call: TRBV5-1
j_call: TRBJ2-1
d_call: NA
clone_size: few
cdr3_nt: TGCGCCAGCAGGCTACAGGGCAATGAGCAGTTCTTC
cdr3_aa: CASRLQGNEQFF

v_call: TRBV6-1
j_call: TRBJ2-1
d_call: TRBD2
clone_size: once
cdr3_nt: TGTGCCAGCAGCCTCGTTGAAACTAGCGGGGGGGCCAGTGAGCAGTTCTTC
cdr3_aa: CASSLVETSGGASEQFF

v_call: TRBV20-1
j_call: TRBJ2-7
d_call: TRBD1
clone_size: few
cdr3_nt: TGCAGCGCTCCCCGGACAGGGGCCTACGAGCAGTACTTC
cdr3_aa: CSAPRTGAYEQYF

v_call: TRBV18
j_call: TRBJ2-5
d_call: NA
clone_size: NA
cdr3_nt: TGTGCCAGCTCACCAACAAATGTGAAGACCCAGTACTTC
cdr3_aa: CASSPTNVKTQYF

v_call: TRBV3-1
j_call: TRBJ1-4
d_call: NA
clone_size: NA
cdr3_nt: TGTGCCAAGGGGCGGACAGAACCTGAAAAACTGTTTTTT
cdr3_aa: CAKGRTEPEKLFF

v_call: TRBV5-1
j_call: TRBJ2-5
d_call: NA
clone_size: few
cdr3_nt: TGCGCCAGCAGCTTGAAAGCAGACCAAGAGACCCAGTACTTC
cdr3_aa: CASSLKADQETQYF

v_call: TRBV2
j_call: TRBJ2-3
d_call: NA
clone_size: few
cdr3_nt: TGTGCCAGCAGGGACTACACATCCACAGATACGCAGTATTTT
cdr3_aa: CASRDYTSTDTQYF

v_call: TRBV7-9
j_call: TRBJ1-4
d_call: TRBD1
clone_size: few
cdr3_nt: TGTGCCAGCAGCTTAGAACGGGACAGAAGGGATGAAAAACTGTTTTTT
cdr3_aa: CASSLERDRRDEKLFF

v_call: TRBV6-4
j_call: TRBJ2-3
d_call: TRBD2
clone_size: NA
cdr3_nt: TGTGCCAGCACCCTAGCGGGAGTGAAAGATACGCAGTATTTT
cdr3_aa: CASTLAGVKDTQYF

v_call: TRBV7-2
j_call: TRBJ2-7
d_call: NA
clone_size: NA
cdr3_nt: TGTGCCAGCAGCTTAGAGGCTAGCTCCTACCGCGAGCAGTACTTC
cdr3_aa: CASSLEASSYREQYF

v_call: TRBV6-2/TRBV6-3
j_call: TRBJ2-6
d_call: NA
clone_size: NA
cdr3_nt: TGTGCCAGCAGTTATAGAGCTACAGCCTACTCTGGGGCCAACGTCCTGACTTTC
cdr3_aa: CASSYRATAYSGANVLTF

v_call: TRBV5-1
j_call: TRBJ2-3
d_call: NA
clone_size: few
cdr3_nt: TGCGCCAGCAGCTCCGGACAGAACACAGATACGCAGTATTTT
cdr3_aa: CASSSGQNTDTQYF

v_call: TRBV20-1
j_call: TRBJ1-1
d_call: NA
clone_size: few
cdr3_nt: TGCAGTGCTAGAGATTTATCCCCCGAGGACATCCCCAACACTGAAGCTTTCTTT
cdr3_aa: CSARDLSPEDIPNTEAFF

v_call: TRBV14
j_call: TRBJ2-1
d_call: NA
clone_size: NA
cdr3_nt: TGTGCCAGCTCGAACGGTAGCTACAATGAGCAGTTCTTC
cdr3_aa: CASSNGSYNEQFF

v_call: TRBV5-1
j_call: TRBJ1-2
d_call: NA
clone_size: few
cdr3_nt: TGCGCCAGCAGCCTTGACGGGCAAACGCCCTACACCTTC
cdr3_aa: CASSLDGQTPYTF

v_call: TRBV6-5
j_call: TRBJ2-6
d_call: NA
clone_size: many
cdr3_nt: TGTGCCAGCAGATACGGACGGAACTCTGGGGCCAACGTCCTGACTTTC
cdr3_aa: CASRYGRNSGANVLTF

v_call: TRBV20-1
j_call: TRBJ2-5
d_call: TRBD2
clone_size: few
cdr3_nt: TGCAGTGCTGGCGGGAGTCACCAAGAGACCCAGTACTTC
cdr3_aa: CSAGGSHQETQYF